The clone carrying this T cell receptor (beta chain) has a count of ten or more. Its target is not known. The cDNA was produced through 5'RACE with 10-nucleotide random UMIs. TCRdb recomputed calls from the 5' RACE reads with MiXCR, one row per CDR3 protein. The data hold 15,000 to 20,000 distinct CDR3 sequences, with 12% to 15% observed a single time. This specimen comes from a study of neurological immune-mediated disorders. Study-wide points: The greatest degree of TCR clonal expansion was observed in HTLV-1-associated myelopathy, with the lowest in multiple sclerosis, below that of healthy controls. Sharing of CDR3 amino acid sequences among expanded clones across subjects was absent, suggesting private repertoires in all groups.

The T cells used for sorted libraries numbered around 1 million, either CD4+ or CD8+. The germline CDR1 and CDR2 sequences are SQVTM and ANQGSEA. Trimming removed 6 bases from V and 5 bases from J; junction bases left unmatched: 7. The CDR3 totals 14 residues. The source is a woman aged 60-75 years with HTLV-1-associated myelopathy (HAM/TSP). The sample consisted of CD4+ T cells from blood. The chain employs TRBV29-1 and TRBJ1-5; 10 positions match TRBD1. The CDR3 sequence is CSVRTGGRDQPQHF. The CDR3 nucleotides are TGCAGCGTAAGGACAGGGGGTAGAGATCAGCCCCAGCATTTT.